The 21 T cell receptor beta chains reported below all come from one sample, sequenced in a study of human T cells and chemical hapten exposure. Total RNA came from unfractionated whole blood. TCRdb re-derived calls from the 5' RACE reads in MiXCR, one entry per CDR3 protein. The sample includes 70,000 to 85,000 distinct CDR3 sequences, more than 15% seen only once; the top ten take 6.5% to 7%. These TCRs come from a female donor in good health.

The J gene is TRBJ2-1, the V gene TRBV4-1; possible D gene TRBD2, 5 bases. The CDR3 loop spans 14 amino acids. Trimming cost V 0 bases and J 8 bases, with 11 bases left between them. CDR1 and CDR2 (germline): MGHRA, YSYEKL. CDR3: CASSQEPRGYEQFF. Here the CDR3 DNA reads TGCGCCAGCAGCCAAGAGCCCCGGGGATATGAGCAGTTCTTC.

This clonotype was picked up a small number of times. This chain links TRBV2 with TRBJ2-7; tentatively, D is TRBD1 or TRBD2 (5 bases each). Germline V gene sequence: CDR1 SNHLY, CDR2 FYNNEI. V dropped 8 bases and J dropped 3 bases, with 26 bases sitting between them. CDR3 length: 17 amino acids. CDR3 sequence: CASGLPPETIRGYEQYF. CDR3 bases: TGTGCCAGCGGTCTCCCCCCCGAGACTATAAGGGGCTACGAGCAGTACTTC.

This clonotype was detected only a few times. A read error may produce the germline difference seen at one junction end. The rearrangement joins TRBV7-6 to TRBJ2-5; no firm D call. The CDR3 has 11 amino acids. Germline CDR1 and CDR2: SGHVS and FNYEAQ. CDR3 region: CASSFQGTQYF. For the CDR3, the DNA is TGTGCCAGCAGCTTCCAAGGGACCCAGTACTTC.

This clonotype occurred a few times. V and J are TRBV6-1 and TRBJ1-5; possible D gene TRBD1, 5 bases. This CDR3 is built from 13 residues. Between the trimmed V and J ends, which lost 8 bases and 3 bases, there was a span of 11 bases. Germline V gives CDR1 MNHNS, CDR2 SASEGT. The CDR3 spells CASGEGINQPQHF. The DNA of the CDR3 is TGTGCCAGCGGGGAGGGGATCAATCAGCCCCAGCATTTT.

This clonotype has just a few counts. This chain joins TRBV3-1 and TRBJ2-2, with 10 bases aligning to TRBD1. J was trimmed by 3 bases and V by 6 bases; bases with no gene match: 7. This CDR3 has 16 amino acids. From germline, CDR1 is LGHDT and CDR2 YNNKEL (reference sequence). As DNA, the CDR3 is TGTGCCAGCAGACTTTCGGACAGGGGGTACACCGGGGAGCTGTTTTTT. It translates to CASRLSDRGYTGELFF.

This chain connects TRBV29-1 to TRBJ1-1, with unresolved D. Deletions cut 2 bases from V and 0 bases from J, with 7 bases between. This CDR3 is 13 amino acids long. CDR1 and CDR2 (germline): SQVTM, ANQGSEA. Written as DNA, the CDR3 is TGCAGCGTTGAATGGCAGATGAACACTGAAGCTTTCTTT. Amino acid sequence: CSVEWQMNTEAFF.

In its sample, this clonotype was seen a few times. The J gene is TRBJ1-1, the V gene TRBV20-1, with D possibly TRBD1 on 6 matching bases. V shed 0 bases and J shed 0 bases, with 14 bases lying between them. Germline assignment: CDR1 DFQATT and CDR2 SNEGSKA (reference sequence). The CDR3 contains 16 residues. CDR3 bases: TGCAGTGCTAGAGATCTGGGCAGGGGCATGAACACTGAAGCTTTCTTT. It is translated as CSARDLGRGMNTEAFF.

The gene calls are TRBV6-5 and TRBJ1-5, with TRBD1 matching over 9 bases. The ends lost 6 bases at V and 7 bases at J; junction bases unmatched: 13. This CDR3 has 16 amino acids. Per germline, CDR1 MNHEY and CDR2 SVGAGI. The CDR3 region is CASRPLARQGDQPQHF. CDR3 bases: TGTGCCAGCAGACCTCTAGCGCGACAGGGGGACCAGCCCCAGCATTTT.

This clonotype was seen more than once but under ten times. The chain recombines TRBV12-3 or TRBV12-4 with TRBJ1-2; D remains ambiguous. The CDR3 sequence is 13 residues long. V shed 6 bases and J shed 4 bases, with 12 bases lying between them. The CDR3 sequence is CASSPSGSYGYTF. The CDR3 coding sequence is TGTGCCAGCAGCCCATCGGGTTCCTATGGCTACACCTTC.

The chain recombines TRBV5-1 with TRBJ1-1, with D maybe TRBD1 (5 bases). The CDR3 is 14 amino acids. Germline loops: CDR1 SGHRS, CDR2 YFSETQ. Trimming shortened V by 4 bases and J by 3 bases, and 13 bases separated the two germline ends. CDR3: CASSDQGSHTEAFF. The CDR3 region has the DNA TGCGCCAGCAGCGACCAGGGTTCGCACACTGAAGCTTTCTTT.

This clonotype was detected only a few times. The V call is TRBV19, the J call TRBJ2-3; TRBD1 matches 11 bases. The germline V gene has CDR1 LNHDA and CDR2 SQIVND (reference sequence). The J segment lost 4 bases and the V segment lost 5 bases, leaving 8 bases of the junction unmatched. This CDR3 region has 16 residues. The CDR3 nucleotides are TGTGCCAGTAGTCAACTGGGACAGGGGGGTTCAGATACGCAGTATTTT. Encoded protein: CASSQLGQGGSDTQYF. Supplemented by reference TRBV19 and TRBJ2-3, the full variable domain reads DGGITQSPKYLFRKEGQNVTLSCEQNLNHDAMYWYRQDPGQGLRLIYYSQIVNDFQKGDIAEGYSVSREKKESFPLTVTSAQKNPTAFYLCASSQLGQGGSDTQYFGPGTRLTVL.

This clonotype showed up just a few times. The chain uses TRBV18 and TRBJ2-7, with 7 bases lining up with TRBD1. The V gene end was trimmed by 3 bases and the J gene end by 2 bases; junction bases not matched to a gene: 1. Germline loops: CDR1 KGHSH, CDR2 LQKENI. The CDR3 sequence is 13 residues long. CDR3 nucleotides: TGTGCCAGCTCACCGGACAGGACCTACGAGCAGTACTTC. Protein sequence: CASSPDRTYEQYF.

This clonotype appeared a few times. V is TRBV4-1 and J is TRBJ2-1, with TRBD1 as a possible D gene (5 bases). The CDR3 runs to 20 residues. Germline CDR1 and CDR2: MGHRA and YSYEKL. Trimming cost V 6 bases and J 0 bases, with 27 bases left between them. The CDR3 DNA sequence: TGCGCCAGCAGGACTGGAAAAAGGGAAAAGACAGATCTCTCCTACAATGAGCAGTTCTTC. Residues: CASRTGKREKTDLSYNEQFF.

The genes are TRBV5-1 and TRBJ2-3; maybe TRBD2 (5 bases). Germline V gives CDR1 SGHRS, CDR2 YFSETQ. CDR3 length: 15 residues. V was shortened by 0 bases and J by 2 bases, with 10 bases between the two germline ends. The CDR3 sequence: CASSLAGGATDTQYF. The CDR3 DNA sequence: TGCGCCAGCAGCTTGGCTGGAGGTGCCACAGATACGCAGTATTTT.

The chain recombines TRBV20-1 with TRBJ2-7; 12 bases are a match to TRBD2. The CDR3 has 14 amino acids. The J segment lost 4 bases and the V segment lost 6 bases, leaving 7 bases of the junction unmatched. The germline V gene has CDR1 DFQATT and CDR2 SNEGSKA (reference sequence). The CDR3 bases are TGCAGTGCGCTACTAGCGGGAGGCCGGTACGAGCAGTACTTC. Its translation is CSALLAGGRYEQYF.

This clonotype has more than one count but fewer than ten. J is TRBJ2-5 and V is TRBV29-1; TRBD2 matches at 10 bases. Germline V gene lookup returns CDR1 SQVTM and CDR2 ANQGSEA. The junction had 0 bases not matched to a gene; V was cut back by 6 bases and J by 2 bases. This CDR3 has 12 residues. The CDR3, as DNA: TGCAGCGTACTAGCGGGGCAAGAGACCCAGTACTTC. This translates into CSVLAGQETQYF. Full variable domain (remainder filled in from reference TRBV29-1 and TRBJ2-5): SAVISQKPSRDICQRGTSLTIQCQVDSQVTMMFWYRQQPGQSLTLIATANQGSEATYESGFVIDKFPISRPNLTFSTLTVSNMSPEDSSIYLCSVLAGQETQYFGPGTRLLVL.

This clonotype has more than one count but fewer than ten. The chain couples TRBV18 to TRBJ2-1; D perhaps matches TRBD1 (6 bases). Germline CDR1 KGHSH, CDR2 LQKENI. V was pared by 2 bases and J by 7 bases, with 9 bases between. The CDR3 length is 13 residues. Here the CDR3 DNA reads TGTGCCAGCTCACCAGGGACAAATAATGAGCAGTTCTTC. Residues: CASSPGTNNEQFF.

The V and J genes are TRBV14 and TRBJ1-1, with 7 bases identical to TRBD1. Per germline, CDR1 SGHDN and CDR2 FVKESK. J was trimmed by 11 bases and V by 1 base; bases with no gene match: 7. The CDR3 length is 13 residues. CDR3 sequence (DNA): TGTGCCAGCAGCCAAGGAGGGGGCCTGGGGGCTTTCTTT. Translated, it gives CASSQGGGLGAFF.

This clonotype has more than one count but fewer than ten. The chain combines TRBV6-5 with TRBJ2-1; TRBD2 agrees at 12 bases. The germline gives CDR1 MNHEY, CDR2 SVGAGI. This CDR3 region has 21 residues. Trimming at V came to 6 bases and at J to 2 bases, leaving 20 bases not matched to a gene. The CDR3 spells CASRPTVVASGGVSTYNEQFF. The CDR3 DNA follows: TGTGCCAGCAGGCCAACGGTTGTGGCTAGCGGGGGGGTTAGTACCTACAATGAGCAGTTCTTC.

This clonotype was observed a few times. The gene calls are TRBV5-1 and TRBJ1-1, with D possibly matching TRBD1 (5 bases). The CDR3 consists of 15 residues. V lost 0 bases and J 1 base, leaving 10 bases between the germline ends. Germline V lookup: CDR1 SGHRS, CDR2 YFSETQ. This chain's CDR3 is CASSLDGQPNTEAFF. CDR3 DNA sequence: TGCGCCAGCAGCTTGGATGGACAACCGAACACTGAAGCTTTCTTT.

The chain employs TRBV20-1 and TRBJ2-4; TRBD2 might be the D (6 bases). Germline lookup yields CDR1 DFQATT and CDR2 SNEGSKA (reference sequence). Trimming took off 3 bases at V and 0 bases at J, with 12 bases between the two ends. CDR3 length equals 15 residues. The CDR3: CSASGGLLAKNIQYF. In DNA, the CDR3 is TGCAGTGCTAGTGGGGGACTTCTAGCCAAAAACATTCAGTACTTC.